This is a list of T cell receptor beta chains from one sample in a study of blood T cell repertoires in COVID-19. Data came from immunoSEQ multiplex PCR; TCRdb stores just in-frame clones and leaves some out. The data show 300,000 or so clones, roughly nine tenths seen once. Sequenced material: PBMCs or T cells enriched from blood (not recorded which). Source of these receptors: a woman between 45 and 60 years old who had been exposed to COVID-19. CDR3s include the opening cysteine and the closing phenylalanine or tryptophan. A D gene is named only where the DNA matches it firmly. The size of a clone is reported for some rows only, either as once, few or many, or as a class for expanded clones.

V gene	J gene	D gene	clone size	CDR3 DNA	CDR3 protein
TRBV27	TRBJ2-3	TRBD2	few	TGTGCCAGCAGTTTCTATCCCCCCCTGACTAGCGGGGCAGACACAGATACGCAGTATTTT	CASSFYPPLTSGADTDTQYF
TRBV14	TRBJ2-1	.	.	TGTGCCAGCAGCCTCCTCAGATACGTGCAGTTCTTC	CASSLLRYVQFF
TRBV5-1	TRBJ1-2	TRBD1	.	TGCGCCAGCAGACAGGACAGGCGCCCCCCCCATAGCCGGGGGGGCTACACCTTC	CASRQDRRPPHSRGGYTF
TRBV5-4	TRBJ1-2	.	.	TGTGCCAGCAGCTTGGACAGGGAATCCTATGGCTACACCTTC	CASSLDRESYGYTF
TRBV7-2	TRBJ1-1	TRBD1	once	TGTGCCAGCAGCGGGGACAGTTCGTTGAACACTGAAGCTTTCTTT	CASSGDSSLNTEAFF
TRBV7-9	TRBJ1-1	TRBD1	.	TGTGCCAGCAGCTTAGCCCCTCCGAACAGGGGGGGCACTGAAGCTTTCTTT	CASSLAPPNRGGTEAFF
TRBV2	TRBJ2-7	.	.	TGTGCCAGCAAAGCTTCAAGGACACCCGGGGGCGAGCAGTACTTC	CASKASRTPGGEQYF
TRBV7-9	TRBJ2-5	.	.	TGTGCCAGCAGCGGTACAGGGTCTTCGATTGGAGAGACCCAGTACTTC	CASSGTGSSIGETQYF
TRBV5-1	TRBJ2-2	.	once	TGCGCCAGCAGCTTGGCCGCGGGTAGTGGGGTCGCCGGGGAGCTGTTTTTT	CASSLAAGSGVAGELFF
TRBV24-1	TRBJ1-2	.	.	TGTGCCACCAGTCAAGGCCAGGGGTATGGCTACACCTTC	CATSQGQGYGYTF
TRBV6-4	TRBJ2-2	.	few	TGTGCCAGCAGTGAGGGCCCCTCGAACACCGGGGAGCTGTTTTTT	CASSEGPSNTGELFF
TRBV18	TRBJ1-1	.	few	TGTGCCAGCTCACCACTCGTGGCAGCGGGCGGCACTGAAGCTTTCTTT	CASSPLVAAGGTEAFF
TRBV5-8	TRBJ1-1	.	.	TGTGCCAGCAGCTATGCTTTGGAGGGCACTGAAGCTTTCTTT	CASSYALEGTEAFF
TRBV13	TRBJ1-6	TRBD1	.	TGTGCCAGCAGCGGCGGACAGGGTCGGAATTCACCCCTCCACTTT	CASSGGQGRNSPLHF
TRBV6-5	TRBJ2-7	TRBD1	.	TGTGCCAGCAGTCCCTTCCTCGACAGGGGTAACGAGCAGTACTTC	CASSPFLDRGNEQYF
TRBV30	TRBJ2-3	TRBD2	.	TGTGCCTGGTCGTTTAGGCGGGGGGGCACAGATACGCAGTATTTT	CAWSFRRGGTDTQYF
TRBV28	TRBJ1-2	.	.	TGTGCCAGCAGTTTTCAGGACACATATCCTAACTATGGCTACACCTTC	CASSFQDTYPNYGYTF